This T cell receptor (beta chain) was found in a study of T cells in Graves' hyperthyroidism and ophthalmopathy. Germline V gives CDR1 LNHNV, CDR2 YYDKDF (reference sequence). V lost 8 bases to trimming and J lost 1 base, with 20 bases between them. This CDR3 is 16 amino acids long. What was amplified from RNA transcripts were TCR beta CDR3 regions. Researchers ran a first-round RT-PCR on the TCR CDR3 using the HTBI primer set. TCRdb analysed the multiplex PCR reads with MiXCR anew, one entry per CDR3 protein. The sample records about 610,000 distinct CDR3 sequences, roughly 14% being singletons. Many counts were recorded for this clonotype.

The chain combines TRBV15 with TRBJ1-1; D uncertain. The TCR originated in a woman aged 40 to 50 with Graves' ophthalmopathy. The sequenced material came from blood. CDR3 nucleotide sequence: TGTGCCACCCGACCACGTTTGGAGGGAGGGAACACTGAAGCTTTCTTT. Amino acid sequence: CATRPRLEGGNTEAFF.